This record concerns one TCR beta chain sequence. This clonotype is medium-sized (0.01 to 0.1%), judged from its frequency; no count is recorded. It lacks a known antigen. Each CD8+ T cell subset was flow-sorted in triplicate, and 300,000 or so cells per subset were placed directly into RLT lysis buffer. To keep memory contaminants out, a stringent definition of naive CD8+ T cells was applied: CD45RO-CCR7+CD27+CD95-. Peripheral blood mononuclear cells were isolated from buffy coats using standard density gradient centrifugation. A FACSAria III was used to flow-sort naive CD8+ T cells into CXCR3-negative and CXCR3-positive populations. Total RNA was extracted from sorted cells with an RNeasy Mini Kit. This entry is derived from a study of CXCR3-negative and CXCR3-positive naive CD8 T cells (dated by TCRdb to the late 2010s). Looking at the study overall: Approximately 130 million TRB reads were obtained in total, roughly 1.5 +/- 0.3 million reads per library. Data from 11 donors, pooled across two independent experiments, went into the diversity and physicochemical repertoire analyses. The TRBV-TRBJ cluster analysis covered naive subsets from several donors and memory cells from 3 donors.

As encoded in the germline V gene, CDR1 is MGHDK while CDR2 is SYGVNS. There are 17 amino acids in the CDR3, from cysteine to phenylalanine inclusive. No nucleotide data were recorded. Instrument used: NextSeq 550. The Human TCR Profiling Kit (MiLaboratory) was used to prepare UMI-labeled 5' RACE TRB cDNA libraries. The full amount of extracted RNA was used for cDNA synthesis, and the full amount of resulting cDNA was used for PCR amplification. The libraries were made side by side, with each library going through the same number of PCR cycles. On the authors' methods: About 50,000 +/- 10,000 unique UMI-labeled TRB cDNA molecules per library were extracted with MIGEC and MiXCR, with at least two reads per UMI required. An average of approximately 40,000 +/- 10,000 functional in-frame TRB CDR3 nucleotide clonotypes without stop codons was found per library. After downsampling to 5000 UMI-labeled TRB molecules per sample, diversity metrics such as normalized Shannon-Wiener and Chao1 were calculated in VDJtools. VDJtools computed clonotype-size-weighted physicochemical properties of the central five CDR3 residues: interaction energy, strength, volume and Kidera factor 4. TCRdb reprocessed the reads, and each CDR3 protein sequence is entered once, without DNA. The V and J calls shown here were made by TCRdb, not taken from the authors' results. The table kept for this sample lists thousands of distinct CDR3 sequences. The ten most abundant clones make up more than 2% of the sample.

On the study overall, not on this receptor specifically: Within the same donor, TRBV-TRBJ usage looked similar between naive CXCR3-negative and CXCR3-positive cells, but memory cells had distinct patterns. Surface CD5, linked to self-reactivity in mice, was comparable between naive subsets; TCR interaction strength was therefore also inferred from TRB CDR3 physicochemical properties. TRB CDR3s from CXCR3-positive naive cells showed higher hydrophobicity (lower Kidera factor 4), lower energy, and higher strength and volume indices than CXCR3-negative naive cells. Comparably high repertoire diversity was found in both naive subsets, whereas much lower repertoire diversity was found in memory CD8+ T cells. Freshly isolated PBMCs were used for most assays because CXCR3 expression partially decreased after cryopreservation.

This clonotype originated in a human donor in good health. Some clones in this sample may be carry-over from other donors' samples. The chain was built from TRBV25-1 and TRBJ1-1; with no DNA, the TCRdb D assignment of TRBD1 cannot be verified. Source material: naive CXCR3- CD8+ T cells from blood. The cell subset or site label, read with the paper, signifies: CD45RO-CCR7+CD27+CD95- naive CD8+ T cells lacking CXCR3 (TNR3-). The CDR3 region has the sequence CASSPTGVAWMNTEAFF.